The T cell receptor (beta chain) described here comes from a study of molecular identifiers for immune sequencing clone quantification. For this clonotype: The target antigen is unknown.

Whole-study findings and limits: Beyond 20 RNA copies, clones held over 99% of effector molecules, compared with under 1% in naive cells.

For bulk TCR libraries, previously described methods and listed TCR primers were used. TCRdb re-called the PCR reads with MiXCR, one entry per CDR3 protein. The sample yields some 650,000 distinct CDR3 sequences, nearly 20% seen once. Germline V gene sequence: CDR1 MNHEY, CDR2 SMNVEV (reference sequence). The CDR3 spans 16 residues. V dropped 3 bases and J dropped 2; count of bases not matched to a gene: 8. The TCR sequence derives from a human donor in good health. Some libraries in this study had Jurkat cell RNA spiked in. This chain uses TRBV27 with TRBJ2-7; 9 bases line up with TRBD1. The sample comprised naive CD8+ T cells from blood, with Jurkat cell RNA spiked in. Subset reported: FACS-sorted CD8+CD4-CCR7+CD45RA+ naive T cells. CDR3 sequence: CASSLIAGQGPYEQYF. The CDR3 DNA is TGTGCCAGCAGTTTGATTGCGGGACAGGGTCCCTACGAGCAGTACTTC.